Listed below are T cell receptor beta chains from one sample, sequenced in a study of blood T cell repertoires in COVID-19. The table came from immunoSEQ multiplex PCR; TCRdb's copy has only in-frame clones and leaves some out. Found here are approximately 450,000 clones, nearly 90% of them singletons; the top ten hold under 2%. Sequenced sample: PBMCs or T cells enriched from blood (not recorded which). The receptors were gathered from a young woman with acute COVID-19. CDR3s include the opening cysteine and the closing phenylalanine or tryptophan. Fields, in order: clone size, V gene, J gene, D gene, CDR3 protein, CDR3 DNA. A D gene is named only where the DNA matches it firmly. A clone size is listed for some rows: how often the clone was seen (once, few, many), or a class if it is expanded.

clone_size: -; v_call: TRBV14; j_call: TRBJ2-7; d_call: TRBD2; cdr3_aa: CASSRGTSGTSYEQYF; cdr3_nt: TGTGCCAGCAGCCGAGGGACTAGCGGGACCTCCTACGAGCAGTACTTC
clone_size: -; v_call: TRBV6-5; j_call: TRBJ1-5; d_call: TRBD1; cdr3_aa: CASTQQGPQPQHF; cdr3_nt: TGTGCCAGCACCCAACAGGGGCCGCAGCCCCAGCATTTT
clone_size: -; v_call: TRBV6-5; j_call: TRBJ2-7; d_call: TRBD2; cdr3_aa: CASSYSRLAGEYF; cdr3_nt: TGTGCCAGCAGTTACTCCCGACTAGCGGGGGAGTACTTC
clone_size: -; v_call: TRBV3-1/TRBV3-2; j_call: TRBJ2-5; d_call: -; cdr3_aa: CASSQEGRTLRETQYF; cdr3_nt: TGTGCCAGCAGCCAAGAGGGGAGGACACTGAGAGAGACCCAGTACTTC
clone_size: -; v_call: TRBV7-9; j_call: TRBJ2-3; d_call: TRBD2; cdr3_aa: CASSFVERGAQYF; cdr3_nt: TGTGCCAGCAGCTTTGTCGAGCGGGGGGCGCAGTATTTT
clone_size: -; v_call: TRBV11-3; j_call: TRBJ2-1; d_call: -; cdr3_aa: CASSLGDSFYNEQFF; cdr3_nt: TGTGCCAGCAGCTTAGGTGACAGCTTCTACAATGAGCAGTTCTTC
clone_size: -; v_call: TRBV5-1; j_call: TRBJ1-5; d_call: -; cdr3_aa: CASSLAPGSNQPQHF; cdr3_nt: TGCGCCAGCAGCTTAGCCCCCGGGAGCAATCAGCCCCAGCATTTT
clone_size: -; v_call: TRBV30; j_call: TRBJ1-6; d_call: TRBD1; cdr3_aa: CACSGDRGPDSPRRNSPLHF; cdr3_nt: TGTGCCTGCTCCGGGGACAGGGGGCCTGATTCCCCACGACGGAATTCACCCCTCCACTTT
clone_size: -; v_call: TRBV27; j_call: TRBJ2-2; d_call: TRBD1; cdr3_aa: CASSLLGQGFPGELFF; cdr3_nt: TGTGCCAGCAGTTTACTGGGACAGGGGTTCCCCGGGGAGCTGTTTTTT
clone_size: -; v_call: TRBV7-9; j_call: TRBJ1-2; d_call: -; cdr3_aa: CASSQIVNYGYTF; cdr3_nt: TGTGCCAGCAGCCAGATTGTTAACTATGGCTACACCTTC
clone_size: -; v_call: TRBV11-2; j_call: TRBJ2-7; d_call: TRBD1; cdr3_aa: CASSFQGAEQYF; cdr3_nt: TGTGCCAGCAGCTTCCAGGGGGCCGAGCAGTACTTC
clone_size: once; v_call: TRBV3-1/TRBV3-2; j_call: TRBJ2-1; d_call: -; cdr3_aa: CASSQDPGLFFGEQFF; cdr3_nt: TGTGCCAGCAGCCAAGATCCCGGACTCTTTTTCGGTGAGCAGTTCTTC
clone_size: once; v_call: TRBV12-3/TRBV12-4; j_call: TRBJ2-3; d_call: TRBD2; cdr3_aa: CAIQGGGAQYF; cdr3_nt: TGTGCCATCCAGGGCGGGGGAGCGCAGTATTTT
clone_size: -; v_call: TRBV21-1; j_call: TRBJ2-3; d_call: -; cdr3_aa: CASSPVPIRCTDTQYF; cdr3_nt: TGTGCCAGCAGCCCCGTACCAATCAGATGCACAGATACGCAGTATTTT
clone_size: -; v_call: TRBV5-1; j_call: TRBJ2-7; d_call: TRBD2; cdr3_aa: CASSPGLDYEQYF; cdr3_nt: TGCGCCAGCAGCCCTGGACTAGACTACGAGCAGTACTTC
clone_size: -; v_call: TRBV6-2/TRBV6-3; j_call: TRBJ2-7; d_call: -; cdr3_aa: CASSLRTVPYEQYF; cdr3_nt: TGTGCCAGCAGCCTGCGGACAGTCCCCTACGAGCAGTACTTC
clone_size: -; v_call: TRBV29-1; j_call: TRBJ2-7; d_call: TRBD1; cdr3_aa: CSVARDSSYYEQYF; cdr3_nt: TGCAGCGTCGCTAGGGACAGTAGCTACTACGAGCAGTACTTC
clone_size: -; v_call: TRBV6-2/TRBV6-3; j_call: TRBJ2-7; d_call: -; cdr3_aa: CASSFQTYEQYF; cdr3_nt: TGTGCCAGCAGTTTTCAGACCTACGAGCAGTACTTC
clone_size: -; v_call: TRBV7-2; j_call: TRBJ1-4; d_call: TRBD1; cdr3_aa: CASSSPGQGLTNEKLFF; cdr3_nt: TGTGCCAGCAGCTCGCCGGGACAGGGGCTAACTAATGAAAAACTGTTTTTT
clone_size: few; v_call: TRBV14; j_call: TRBJ1-5; d_call: -; cdr3_aa: CASSQDIDQPQHF; cdr3_nt: TGTGCCAGCAGCCAAGATATCGATCAGCCCCAGCATTTT
clone_size: few; v_call: TRBV5-1; j_call: TRBJ2-2; d_call: TRBD1; cdr3_aa: CASSRGLRDRDGGELFF; cdr3_nt: TGCGCCAGCAGCCGGGGTCTCCGGGACAGGGACGGCGGGGAGCTGTTTTTT
clone_size: -; v_call: TRBV28; j_call: TRBJ2-3; d_call: TRBD2; cdr3_aa: CASSTGTSVADTQYF; cdr3_nt: TGTGCCAGCAGCACCGGGACTAGCGTGGCAGATACGCAGTATTTT
clone_size: -; v_call: TRBV4-3; j_call: TRBJ1-4; d_call: -; cdr3_aa: CASSQDARVRTNEKLFF; cdr3_nt: TGCGCCAGCAGCCAAGATGCGCGGGTTCGGACTAATGAAAAACTGTTTTTT
clone_size: -; v_call: TRBV7-3; j_call: TRBJ2-5; d_call: -; cdr3_aa: CATTSQTQYF; cdr3_nt: TGTGCCACCACCAGTCAGACCCAGTACTTC
clone_size: -; v_call: TRBV4-2; j_call: TRBJ1-2; d_call: -; cdr3_aa: CASSQGRDYGYTF; cdr3_nt: TGTGCCAGCAGCCAGGGGAGAGACTATGGCTACACCTTC
clone_size: few; v_call: TRBV18; j_call: TRBJ2-7; d_call: -; cdr3_aa: CASSPESYEQYF; cdr3_nt: TGTGCCAGCTCACCCGAGTCCTACGAGCAGTACTTC
clone_size: -; v_call: TRBV5-1; j_call: TRBJ2-3; d_call: -; cdr3_aa: CASSLGSNTDTQYF; cdr3_nt: TGCGCCAGCAGCTTGGGCAGTAACACAGATACGCAGTATTTT
clone_size: -; v_call: TRBV6-2/TRBV6-3; j_call: TRBJ2-1; d_call: TRBD2; cdr3_aa: CASSYMAGGREQFF; cdr3_nt: TGTGCCAGCAGTTACATGGCGGGGGGTCGGGAGCAGTTCTTC
clone_size: -; v_call: TRBV11-2; j_call: TRBJ2-7; d_call: TRBD2; cdr3_aa: CASSPRAGDYEQYF; cdr3_nt: TGTGCCAGCAGCCCCAGGGCGGGAGACTACGAGCAGTACTTC
clone_size: -; v_call: TRBV12-3/TRBV12-4; j_call: TRBJ2-7; d_call: -; cdr3_aa: CASSLGAPGEQYF; cdr3_nt: TGTGCCAGCAGTTTAGGGGCCCCTGGCGAGCAGTACTTC
clone_size: -; v_call: TRBV5-7; j_call: TRBJ2-4; d_call: TRBD2; cdr3_aa: CASSLNLLAGEDIQYF; cdr3_nt: TGTGCCAGCAGCTTGAATTTACTAGCGGGAGAGGACATTCAGTACTTC
clone_size: -; v_call: TRBV7-2; j_call: TRBJ2-1; d_call: TRBD2; cdr3_aa: CASSSRDYPSYNEQFF; cdr3_nt: TGTGCCAGCAGCTCCCGGGACTACCCCTCCTACAATGAGCAGTTCTTC
clone_size: -; v_call: TRBV5-8; j_call: TRBJ1-3; d_call: -; cdr3_aa: CASSLPQRFSGNTIYF; cdr3_nt: TGTGCCAGCAGCTTGCCTCAACGGTTCTCTGGAAACACCATATATTTT
clone_size: -; v_call: TRBV6-8; j_call: TRBJ1-2; d_call: -; cdr3_aa: CASSPGMVSGYTF; cdr3_nt: TGTGCCAGCAGCCCCGGTATGGTGTCTGGCTACACCTTC
clone_size: -; v_call: TRBV6-5; j_call: TRBJ2-3; d_call: -; cdr3_aa: CASSYLENTDTQYF; cdr3_nt: TGTGCCAGCAGTTACCTGGAGAACACAGATACGCAGTATTTT
clone_size: -; v_call: TRBV14; j_call: TRBJ2-2; d_call: -; cdr3_aa: CASSQDRVGELFF; cdr3_nt: TGTGCCAGCAGCCAAGACCGTGTGGGGGAGCTGTTTTTT
clone_size: -; v_call: TRBV12-3/TRBV12-4; j_call: TRBJ2-7; d_call: -; cdr3_aa: CASSLGPDYEQYF; cdr3_nt: TGTGCCAGCAGTTTGGGGCCGGACTACGAGCAGTACTTC
clone_size: once; v_call: TRBV6-4; j_call: TRBJ2-3; d_call: -; cdr3_aa: CASSFRFTVTDTQYF; cdr3_nt: TGTGCCAGCAGCTTCAGGTTCACGGTCACAGATACGCAGTATTTT
clone_size: -; v_call: TRBV19; j_call: TRBJ1-5; d_call: TRBD1; cdr3_aa: CASSGDRGSHSNQPQHF; cdr3_nt: TGTGCCAGTAGTGGAGACAGGGGAAGTCATAGCAATCAGCCCCAGCATTTT